The clone carrying this T cell receptor beta chain was observed a single time. This sample was included in a study of T cell changes during pregnancy in multiple sclerosis. TCRdb keeps only in-frame clones here, not all; method: immunoSEQ multiplex PCR. The profile shows roughly 100,000 clones, 90% of them singletons. Germline V gene lookup returns CDR1 LNHDA and CDR2 SQIVND (reference sequence). The J segment lost 7 bases and the V segment lost 7 bases, leaving 11 bases of the junction unmatched. The CDR3 covers 14 residues. The material sequenced was peripheral blood, taken in the second trimester of pregnancy. This rearrangement joins TRBV19 to TRBJ2-3, with 7 bases aligning to TRBD2. The origin of this receptor is a female donor in good health, enrolled as a control in a pregnancy study. The CDR3 spells CASTTGDYPHTQYF. In DNA, the CDR3 is TGTGCCAGTACCACCGGGGACTACCCACATACGCAGTATTTT. Drawing the rest from reference TRBV19 and TRBJ2-3, the complete variable domain is DGGITQSPKYLFRKEGQNVTLSCEQNLNHDAMYWYRQDPGQGLRLIYYSQIVNDFQKGDIAEGYSVSREKKESFPLTVTSAQKNPTAFYLCASTTGDYPHTQYFGPGTRLTVL.